The 19 T cell receptor beta chains given below trace back to one sample, sequenced in a study of T cell responses to AZD1222 COVID-19 vaccine. Sequenced by immunoSEQ multiplex PCR; TCRdb stores in-frame clones only, minus some. The profile covers 100,000 to 150,000 clones, with just over 85% appearing a single time and 12% taken by the ten largest. The specimen was peripheral blood, collected on day 0 of AZD1222 vaccination. These receptors were collected from an adult in good health.

The chain has TRBV5-1 and TRBJ1-4, with 8 nucleotides matching TRBD1. Germline CDR1 is SGHRS and CDR2 is YFSETQ. The CDR3 is made up of 16 amino acids. Unmatched junction bases numbered 8, after V lost 2 bases and J lost 5 bases. The CDR3 region has the DNA TGCGCCAGCAGCTTATCTGCAGGGGGCGCGAATGAAAAACTGTTTTTT. Protein: CASSLSAGGANEKLFF. The full variable domain, in which reference TRBV5-1 and TRBJ1-4 provide the parts outside the CDR3, is KAGVTQTPRYLIKTRGQQVTLSCSPISGHRSVSWYQQTPGQGLQFLFEYFSETQRNKGNFPGRFSGRQFSNSRSEMNVSTLELGDSALYLCASSLSAGGANEKLFFGSGTQLSVL.

The chain recombines TRBV29-1 with TRBJ2-5; no clear D gene. CDR3 length: 13 amino acids. Trimming took 1 base from V and 4 from J, leaving 10 bases between them. The germline CDR1 and CDR2 sequences are SQVTM and ANQGSEA. CDR3 in DNA: TGCAGCGTTGAAGGGACGAAGGGAGAGACCCAGTACTTC. Translated: CSVEGTKGETQYF. Full variable domain (rest looked up from reference TRBV29-1 and TRBJ2-5): SAVISQKPSRDICQRGTSLTIQCQVDSQVTMMFWYRQQPGQSLTLIATANQGSEATYESGFVIDKFPISRPNLTFSTLTVSNMSPEDSSIYLCSVEGTKGETQYFGPGTRLLVL.

This sequence joins TRBV5-1 and TRBJ1-3; D unclear. This CDR3 has 15 amino acids. Germline CDR1 is SGHRS and CDR2 is YFSETQ. The V end was cut by 3 bases, the J end by 4 bases, with 14 bases between. CDR3 loop: CASSYGHVGGNTIYF. The DNA of the CDR3 is TGCGCCAGCAGCTACGGGCACGTCGGGGGAAACACCATATATTTT.

The chain employs TRBV18 and TRBJ1-2; a weak D match, TRBD1 (6 bases). V was pared by 2 bases and J by 5 bases, with 9 bases between. The CDR3 spans 13 residues. Germline CDR1 and CDR2: KGHSH and LQKENI. The CDR3 nucleotides read TGTGCCAGCTCACCAGGGGGCGTTTATGGCTACACCTTC. Its protein product is CASSPGGVYGYTF.

The CDR3 protein is CATSDISGGAGGELFF. Written as DNA, the CDR3 is TGTGCCACCAGTGATATTAGCGGGGGGGCCGGCGGGGAGCTGTTTTTT. This chain links TRBV24-1 with TRBJ2-2, with 11 bases fitting TRBD2. The length of the CDR3 is 16 residues. The junction had 6 bases not matched to a gene; V was cut back by 3 bases and J by 7 bases. The germline V gene has CDR1 KGHDR and CDR2 SFDVKD.

This chain connects TRBV5-1 to TRBJ2-7; D may be TRBD1 or TRBD2 (5 bases each). Germline V gene lookup returns CDR1 SGHRS and CDR2 YFSETQ. The CDR3 consists of 16 residues. The V end lost 2 bases, the J end lost 6 bases, and 21 bases lay between the germline ends. The CDR3 region is CASSLKRGFQAGEQYF. The CDR3 bases are TGCGCCAGCAGCTTAAAACGGGGCTTCCAGGCAGGCGAGCAGTACTTC.

The chain is built from TRBV15 and TRBJ1-2; no reliable D call. The CDR3 extends over 17 amino acids. V shed 1 base and J shed 0 bases, with 15 bases lying between them. The V gene's germline CDR1 is LNHNV and CDR2 YYDKDF (reference sequence). The CDR3 DNA is TGTGCCACCAGCAGAGTTCCCAGGCCCGAAGCTAACTATGGCTACACCTTC. This translates into CATSRVPRPEANYGYTF. The variable domain in full, with the rest retrieved from reference TRBV15 and TRBJ1-2, is DAMVIQNPRYQVTQFGKPVTLSCSQTLNHNVMYWYQQKSSQAPKLLFHYYDKDFNNEADTPDNFQSRRPNTSFCFLDIRSPGLGDTAMYLCATSRVPRPEANYGYTFGSGTRLTVV.

DNA of the CDR3: TGTGCCAGCAGTTTGCGCGGGACTGGGGCCAACGTCCTGACTTTC. This codes for CASSLRGTGANVLTF. The chain uses TRBV28 and TRBJ2-6; the D gene is possibly TRBD2 (6 bases). The CDR3 length is 15 residues. Trimming pared 3 bases from V and 2 bases from J, leaving 8 bases between. Per the germline V gene, CDR1 is MDHEN and CDR2 is SYDVKM.

The chain is built from TRBV19 and TRBJ1-2, with TRBD1 matching 11 bases. Looked up from germline, CDR1 is LNHDA and CDR2 is SQIVND (reference sequence). CDR3 size: 12 residues. With V trimmed by 6 bases and J by 6 bases, 0 bases remained unmatched. CDR3 sequence (DNA): TGTGCCAGTAGGGGACAGGGGGATGGCTACACCTTC. Translation: CASRGQGDGYTF.

This chain links TRBV27 with TRBJ2-7; the match to TRBD2 covers 8 bases. The trim removed 3 bases at V and 1 base at J, leaving 2 bases unmatched. The germline CDR1 and CDR2 sequences are MNHEY and SMNVEV (reference sequence). The CDR3 contains 14 residues. CDR3 sequence (DNA): TGTGCCAGCAGTTTTACTAGCGGTTCCTACGAGCAGTACTTC. Its protein is CASSFTSGSYEQYF.

This CDR3 reads CASSQDPGSWSPLHF. In DNA, the CDR3 is TGTGCCAGCAGCCAAGATCCGGGGTCATGGTCACCCCTCCACTTT. The gene calls are TRBV14 and TRBJ1-6, with D unclear. Trimming cost V 0 bases and J 10 bases, with 13 bases left between them. CDR3 length: 15 residues. Germline V CDR1 and CDR2: SGHDN, FVKESK.

The CDR3: CASSRVGNSDEQYF. For the CDR3, the DNA is TGTGCCAGCAGCCGCGTCGGTAATTCGGACGAGCAGTACTTC. V is TRBV3-1 (or the pseudogene TRBV3-2) and J is TRBJ2-7, with D unresolved. CDR1 and CDR2 (germline): LGHDT, YNNKEL (reference sequence). This CDR3 contains 14 residues. With 4 bases removed from V and 5 bases from J, the gap between germline ends came to 15 bases.

This clone was detected many times. This sequence joins TRBV21-1 and TRBJ1-6. TRBV21-1 is an annotated pseudogene. This CDR3 spans 17 amino acids. Written as DNA, the CDR3 is TGTGCCAGCAGCGAAAGCGGTGCCGGGGGCGCTTATTCACCCCTCCACTTT. Translating it yields CASSESGAGGAYSPLHF.

The CDR3 DNA is TGTGCCAGCAGCTTGGCCGGGACAGGGTTGGATACGCAGTATTTT. It translates to CASSLAGTGLDTQYF. The chain joins TRBV7-2 to TRBJ2-3; TRBD1 aligns across 9 bases. Germline CDR1 is SGHTA and CDR2 is FQGNSA. This CDR3 comprises 15 residues. With V trimmed by 3 bases and J by 6 bases, 7 bases remained unmatched.

This chain joins TRBV7-2 and TRBJ2-1; D is possibly TRBD1 or TRBD2 (6 bases each). Germline V gene sequence: CDR1 SGHTA, CDR2 FQGNSA. The CDR3 is 15 residues long. Between the trimmed V and J ends, which lost 1 base and 4 bases, there was a span of 11 bases. As DNA, the CDR3 is TGTGCCAGCAGCTTAGTAGGGGGGAATTACAATGAGCAGTTCTTC. Its translation is CASSLVGGNYNEQFF. The variable domain in full, completed from reference TRBV7-2 and TRBJ2-1, reads GAGVSQSPSNKVTEKGKDVELRCDPISGHTALYWYRQSLGQGLEFLIYFQGNSAPDKSGLPSDRFSAERTGGSVSTLTIQRTQQEDSAVYLCASSLVGGNYNEQFFGPGTRLTVL.

This chain links TRBV7-8 with TRBJ1-5; 8 nucleotides line up with TRBD1. From germline, CDR1 is SGHVS and CDR2 FQNEAQ. The junction had 7 bases not matched to a gene; V was cut back by 5 bases and J by 7 bases. This CDR3 spans 14 amino acids. The CDR3 spells CASSDSGGAQPQHF. The CDR3 nucleotides read TGTGCCAGCAGCGATTCAGGGGGCGCGCAGCCCCAGCATTTT.

The genes are TRBV24-1 and TRBJ1-5; possible D gene TRBD1, 6 bases. Germline values: CDR1 KGHDR, CDR2 SFDVKD. The V end was cut by 3 bases, the J end by 2 bases, with 19 bases between. This CDR3 contains 18 residues. The CDR3 DNA is TGTGCCACCAGTGATGGGGGGCGCCCCACGTTGGGCAATCAGCCCCAGCATTTT. Encoded protein: CATSDGGRPTLGNQPQHF.

Written as DNA, the CDR3 is TGTGCCAGCTCACAATACCGGGACAGGGAGTATGGCTACACCTTC. This translates into CASSQYRDREYGYTF. The chain uses TRBV18 and TRBJ1-2; 9 nucleotides align to TRBD1. The germline gives CDR1 KGHSH, CDR2 LQKENI. Trimming cost V 4 bases and J 5 bases; bases outside gene matches: 8. This CDR3 comprises 15 residues.

The table lists this clone with a few counts. The rearrangement uses TRBV19 and TRBJ2-2; 8 positions agree with TRBD2. V lost 7 bases, J lost 3 bases, and 7 bases stayed unmatched. Germline V gives CDR1 LNHDA, CDR2 SQIVND (reference sequence). The CDR3 consists of 15 residues. DNA for the CDR3: TGTGCCAGTATCCAGGCTAGCGGGCACACCGGGGAGCTGTTTTTT. Translating gives CASIQASGHTGELFF.